This T cell receptor beta chain was identified during a study of vaccination effects on CD4 cells after COVID-19. Study details: Post-vaccine draws lagged the second dose by a median of 72 days. Regarding the study as a whole: Marked clonal contraction was seen late after vaccination (in both infection- and vaccine-induced clones).

Antigen-specific CD4+ T cells were first expanded with viral peptide pools by the ViraFEST assay and only then sequenced. Having been cultured for around ten days, the cells underwent CD4+ T cell isolation. Each participant received a vaccine that was either BNT162b2 or mRNA-1273, given as two doses. Turning to this clone: Its antigen is unknown.

Sequenced by immunoSEQ multiplex PCR; TCRdb stores in-frame clones only, minus some. The data show approximately 78,000 clones, 75% to 85% seen once. V lost 9 bases and J lost 4; bases outside the gene matches: 9. The CDR3 has 14 residues. Germline CDR1 KGHDR, CDR2 SFDVKD. This specimen was CD4+ T cells from PBMCs cultured with HCoV-229E spike peptides, taken after COVID-19 vaccination. This chain joins TRBV24-1 and TRBJ1-1; 8 nucleotides align to TRBD1. The sequence derives from a human donor who received a COVID-19 vaccine. CDR3 residues: CATATGDSGTEAFF. In DNA, the CDR3 is TGTGCCACCGCGACAGGGGATTCGGGCACTGAAGCTTTCTTT.